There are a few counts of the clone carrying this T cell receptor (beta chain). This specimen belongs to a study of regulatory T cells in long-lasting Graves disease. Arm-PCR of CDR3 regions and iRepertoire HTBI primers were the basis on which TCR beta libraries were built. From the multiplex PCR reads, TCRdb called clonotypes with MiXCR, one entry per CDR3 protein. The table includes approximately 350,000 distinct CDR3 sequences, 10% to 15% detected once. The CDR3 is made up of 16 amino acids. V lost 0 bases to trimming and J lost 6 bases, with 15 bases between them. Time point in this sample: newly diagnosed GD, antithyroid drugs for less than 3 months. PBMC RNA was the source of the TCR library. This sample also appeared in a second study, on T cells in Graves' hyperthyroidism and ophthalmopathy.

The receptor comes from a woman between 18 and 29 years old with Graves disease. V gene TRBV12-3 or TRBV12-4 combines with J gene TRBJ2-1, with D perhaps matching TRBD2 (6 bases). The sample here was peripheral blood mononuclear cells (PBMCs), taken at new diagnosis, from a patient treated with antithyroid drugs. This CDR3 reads CASSLAGAGRFNEQFF. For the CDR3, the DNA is TGTGCCAGCAGTTTAGCGGGAGCGGGTCGATTCAATGAGCAGTTCTTC.